In this sample, the clone carrying this T cell receptor beta chain turned up a few times. This entry belongs to a study of blood T cells in healthy people across ages. A second PCR of 7 to 11 cycles used a sample-barcoded 5' primer and a J-beta primer mix. TCRdb processed the 5' RACE reads anew with MiXCR; each CDR3 protein has one entry. The sample shows hundreds of thousands of distinct CDR3 sequences, approximately 21% of them seen only once. The CDR3 has 16 amino acids. Trimming at V came to 5 bases and at J to 5 bases, leaving 8 bases not matched to a gene. Total RNA, at least 5.5 micrograms per sample, came from PBMCs.

The rearrangement links TRBV12-3 or TRBV12-4 to TRBJ2-7; TRBD2 matches 14 bases. This receptor was obtained from a man in his 70s in good health. The material sequenced was blood. The CDR3 loop is CASSGLAGGPNHEQYF. CDR3 sequence (DNA): TGTGCCAGCAGTGGACTAGCGGGAGGCCCTAATCACGAGCAGTACTTC.